The next 23 T cell receptor beta chains were all read from a single sample in a study of T cells in Graves' hyperthyroidism and ophthalmopathy. Amplification of TCR beta CDR3 regions was performed using RNA transcripts as template. An initial round of RT-PCR targeting the TCR CDR3 relied on the HTBI primer set. TCRdb re-called the multiplex PCR reads with MiXCR, one entry per CDR3 protein. The table lists tens of thousands of distinct CDR3 sequences, 54% of them singletons, with 34% in the top ten. Material: peripheral blood or thyroid tissue (not recorded which). These TCRs come from a man between 18 and 35 years old with Graves' hyperthyroidism.

V and J are TRBV7-2 and TRBJ2-3, with TRBD2 identical over 9 bases. The ends lost 5 bases at V and 0 bases at J; junction bases unmatched: 12. This CDR3 has 18 residues. The germline gives CDR1 SGHTA, CDR2 FQGNSA. This CDR3 is CASSPTGRGRDSTDTQYF. CDR3 nucleotides: TGTGCCAGCAGCCCGACAGGGCGCGGGAGGGATAGCACAGATACGCAGTATTTT.

V and J are TRBV7-8 and TRBJ2-7; the D gene could be TRBD1 or TRBD2 (5 bases each). There are 14 residues in the CDR3. Germline CDR1 reads SGHVS; CDR2 reads FQNEAQ. Trimming took off 5 bases at V and 4 bases at J, with 15 bases between the two ends. Here the CDR3 reads CASSGGRIDYEQYF. Here the CDR3 DNA reads TGTGCCAGCAGCGGGGGACGTATAGATTACGAGCAGTACTTC.

A word on this clonotype: A much larger clone differs from this one at a single base, so this may be a read error. This chain joins TRBV29-1 and TRBJ2-7, with 8 bases matching TRBD1. The J segment lost 3 bases and the V segment lost 7 bases, leaving 5 bases of the junction unmatched. The CDR3 is made up of 12 amino acids. Germline V gives CDR1 SQVTM, CDR2 ANQGSEA. CDR3 sequence reads: CSAWGQVYEQYF. The DNA for the CDR3 is TGCAGCGCATGGGGACAGGTCTACGAGCAGTACTTC.

The V gene is TRBV29-1, the J gene TRBJ1-3, with no clear D. CDR1 and CDR2 (germline): SQVTM, ANQGSEA. Trimming left V 6 bases short and J 0 bases short, with 12 bases between. This CDR3 spans 14 amino acids. The CDR3, as DNA: TGCAGCGTGAGGCCCGGGAGCTCTGGAAACACCATATATTTT. This codes for CSVRPGSSGNTIYF. Supplemented by reference TRBV29-1 and TRBJ1-3, the full variable domain reads SAVISQKPSRDICQRGTSLTIQCQVDSQVTMMFWYRQQPGQSLTLIATANQGSEATYESGFVIDKFPISRPNLTFSTLTVSNMSPEDSSIYLCSVRPGSSGNTIYFGEGSWLTVV.

This clonotype was picked up many times. This sequence joins TRBV7-2 and TRBJ2-3; 8 bases are a match to TRBD1. V was pared by 5 bases and J by 4 bases, with 5 bases of the junction left unmatched. Germline CDR1 reads SGHTA; CDR2 reads FQGNSA. The CDR3 runs to 14 residues. The CDR3 DNA follows: TGTGCCAGCAGCCCTCAGGACAGGGCAGATACGCAGTATTTT. This translates into CASSPQDRADTQYF.

This chain connects TRBV2 to TRBJ2-2, with 13 bases lining up with TRBD2. Germline V gene sequence: CDR1 SNHLY, CDR2 FYNNEI. V lost 7 bases, J lost 1 base, and 9 bases stayed unmatched. The CDR3 has 18 residues. DNA for the CDR3: TGTGCCAGCATTGGGACTAGCGGGAAGAGTGGGAACACCGGGGAGCTGTTTTTT. This sequence encodes CASIGTSGKSGNTGELFF.

This chain's CDR3 is CASGQNSYSYEQYF. The CDR3 region has the DNA TGTGCCAGCGGACAGAACTCCTACTCCTACGAGCAGTACTTC. This chain connects TRBV2 to TRBJ2-7; D is perhaps TRBD1 (6 bases). Deletions cut 8 bases from V and 0 bases from J, with 14 bases between. The CDR3 length is 14 residues. Germline CDR1 and CDR2: SNHLY and FYNNEI.

This chain joins TRBV7-2 and TRBJ2-5; TRBD1 aligns across 8 bases. Germline CDR1 and CDR2: SGHTA and FQGNSA. The CDR3 is made up of 14 amino acids. The V and J ends lost 1 base and 5 bases, in that order; junction bases with no gene match: 3. The CDR3 DNA follows: TGTGCCAGCAGCTTAGGACAGGGGTGGGAGACCCAGTACTTC. This gives the protein CASSLGQGWETQYF.

This chain's CDR3 is CAISELPGARAQETQYF. Written as DNA, the CDR3 is TGTGCCATCAGTGAGCTCCCTGGGGCGAGGGCACAAGAGACCCAGTACTTC. The chain recombines TRBV10-3 with TRBJ2-5; D is perhaps TRBD1 or TRBD2 (5 bases each). The V gene's germline CDR1 is ENHRY and CDR2 SYGVKD. Between the trimmed V and J ends, which lost 2 bases and 2 bases, there was a span of 18 bases. The CDR3 sequence is 17 residues long.

This clonotype has a handful of counts. A much larger clone differs by one base, so this may be a read error. The chain carries TRBV29-1 and TRBJ2-7; TRBD2 aligns across 11 bases. This CDR3 is built from 15 residues. In germline, CDR1 is SQVTM, CDR2 ANQGSEA. The CDR3 bases are TGCAGCGTGAGGCCCGGGACTAGCGGCTCCTACGGGCAGTACTTC. Translated: CSVRPGTSGSYGQYF.

The rearrangement uses TRBV7-8 and TRBJ2-7; D might be TRBD1 (5 bases). V dropped 1 base and J dropped 7 bases, with 17 bases sitting between them. This CDR3 has 15 residues. CDR1 SGHVS and CDR2 FQNEAQ come from the germline V gene. The DNA of the CDR3 is TGTGCCAGCAGCTTAGAGGCACAGGCCGGTGTGGAGCAGTACTTC. Its protein is CASSLEAQAGVEQYF.

The chain links TRBV29-1 to TRBJ2-7; unclear D gene. Germline assignment: CDR1 SQVTM and CDR2 ANQGSEA. This CDR3 is built from 10 residues. Trimming left V 8 bases short and J 4 bases short, with 9 bases between. DNA of the CDR3: TGCAGCTTAGACTGGTACGAGCAGTACTTC. Translated, it gives CSLDWYEQYF.

About this clonotype itself: The junction differs from germline at one of its ends, possibly a read error. This chain joins TRBV10-2 and TRBJ1-1, with D tentatively TRBD1 (5 bases). The germline CDR1 and CDR2 sequences are WSHSY and SAAADI. The CDR3 consists of 14 residues. In DNA, the CDR3 is TGCGCCAGCAGCTGGGGGGAAACGAACACTAAAGCTTTCTTT. It is translated as CASSWGETNTKAFF.

The chain links TRBV7-2 to TRBJ1-1; D call uncertain. CDR1 is SGHTA, CDR2 FQGNSA, per germline. V was trimmed by 5 bases and J by 2 bases, leaving 9 bases between them. The CDR3 totals 13 residues. The DNA for the CDR3 is TGTGCCAGCAGCCAACGGGTTAACACTGAAGCTTTCTTT. It codes for CASSQRVNTEAFF.

This clonotype has a handful of counts. The rearrangement joins TRBV10-2 to TRBJ2-7; 7 nucleotides match TRBD1. The V gene end was trimmed by 0 bases and the J gene end by 1 base; junction bases not matched to a gene: 3. Germline CDR1 reads WSHSY; CDR2 reads SAAADI. The CDR3 contains 15 residues. The CDR3 DNA is TGCGCCAGCAGTGAGTCGACAGGGTTATCCTACGAGCAGTACTTC. Its translation: CASSESTGLSYEQYF.

This sequence joins TRBV10-3 and TRBJ1-5; TRBD1 matches 8 bases. This CDR3 is built from 15 residues. Germline loops: CDR1 ENHRY, CDR2 SYGVKD. Germline trimming cut 3 bases from V and 6 bases from J; bases unmatched to any gene: 7. The CDR3 loop is CAISDRGRRGQPQHF. Here the CDR3 DNA reads TGTGCCATCAGTGACAGGGGGCGAAGGGGTCAGCCCCAGCATTTT.

The chain couples TRBV11-2 to TRBJ1-6; D is unclear. CDR3 size: 13 residues. Germline V CDR1 and CDR2: SGHAT, FQNNGV. V lost 10 bases and J 6 bases, leaving 13 bases between the germline ends. The CDR3 region is CATKREGNSPLHF. Here the CDR3 DNA reads TGTGCCACCAAAAGGGAGGGTAATTCACCCCTCCACTTT.

The chain recombines TRBV7-9 with TRBJ2-5; the match to TRBD1 covers 9 bases. Germline V gene lookup returns CDR1 SEHNR and CDR2 FQNEAQ (reference sequence). The CDR3 consists of 14 residues. J lost 3 bases, V lost 5 bases, and 4 bases had no gene match. CDR3 bases: TGTGCCAGCAGCCCCGGGACAGGGAAAGAGACCCAGTACTTC. This encodes CASSPGTGKETQYF.

This clonotype was detected only a few times. This sequence joins TRBV7-2 and TRBJ2-5; 8 positions match TRBD1. The germline CDR1 and CDR2 sequences are SGHTA and FQGNSA. The CDR3 consists of 14 residues. After removal of 1 base from V and 6 bases from J, the junction contained 4 bases not matched to a gene. The CDR3: CASSLGQGSKTQYF. CDR3 in DNA: TGTGCCAGCAGCTTAGGACAGGGGTCGAAGACCCAGTACTTC.

This clonotype was recorded at least ten times. The chain has TRBV6-7 and TRBJ1-5; the match to TRBD1 covers 7 bases. TRBV6-7 is an ORF, with its function uncertain. After removal of 2 bases from V and 5 bases from J, the junction contained 6 bases not matched to a gene. The CDR3 spans 15 residues. The CDR3: CASSYTTGVDQPQHF. CDR3 sequence (DNA): TGTGCCAGCAGTTACACCACAGGGGTCGATCAGCCCCAGCATTTT.

V usage is TRBV10-2 and J usage is TRBJ1-1; D uncertain. Germline CDR1 WSHSY, CDR2 SAAADI. CDR3 length: 14 residues. V lost 3 bases and J 3 bases, leaving 11 bases between the germline ends. The CDR3 protein is CASSDRGRDTEAFF. DNA for the CDR3: TGCGCCAGCAGTGATCGGGGTCGGGACACTGAAGCTTTCTTT.

This clonotype was counted many times. This chain connects TRBV20-1 to TRBJ2-7; 8 nucleotides align to TRBD2. After removal of 3 bases from V and 0 bases from J, the junction contained 7 bases not matched to a gene. The CDR3 extends over 15 amino acids. From germline, CDR1 is DFQATT and CDR2 SNEGSKA (reference sequence). The CDR3 loop is CSASFLAGVSYEQYF. For the CDR3, the DNA is TGCAGTGCTAGTTTTCTAGCGGGTGTCTCCTACGAGCAGTACTTC.

With respect to this clonotype: No conserved phenylalanine or tryptophan ends this CDR3, so it is likely a read error. The DNA is left out, because the CDR3 cannot be placed on it with certainty; the CDR3 is given as TCRdb lists it. The CDR3 loop reads CASSVGLDRQKVP. The V call is TRBV2, the J call TRBJ1-5; no check of the table's D call, TRBD1, against the DNA was made. Per the germline V gene, CDR1 is SNHLY and CDR2 is FYNNEI. The CDR3 is 13 residues long, ends included.